This is a list of T cell receptor beta chains from one sample in a study of blood T cell repertoires in COVID-19. The method was immunoSEQ multiplex PCR; TCRdb's version includes in-frame clones alone and lacks a portion of them. The sample has approximately 250,000 clones, approximately 85% seen once; the top ten hold 5% to 6%. What was sequenced was peripheral blood. The receptors come from an elderly woman with COVID-19, enrolled during active disease. Both conserved end residues are trimmed from each CDR3. The order of the fields is clone size, V gene, J gene, CDR3 protein. Clone size is not always given. Where it is, it says once, few, many or a class for expanded clones.

>.|TRBV28|TRBJ1-2
ASSAGSRGYT
>.|TRBV4-1|TRBJ2-5
ASSQPQGRETQY
>.|TRBV7-3|TRBJ1-1
ASSLGYKGPLNTEAF
>.|TRBV2|TRBJ2-1
ASTGRGARSYNEQF
>once|TRBV11-2|TRBJ2-7
ASSRVKEQY
>.|TRBV30|TRBJ2-5
AWSVAGGETQY
>.|TRBV7-3|TRBJ1-4
ASSLIGATPATNVDTNEKLF
>.|TRBV5-1|TRBJ1-1
ASSLKGENTEAF
>.|TRBV11-2|TRBJ1-1
ASSSQGGTVLNTEAF
>.|TRBV20-1|TRBJ1-1
SASLPKGRMNTEAF
>.|TRBV30|TRBJ1-1
AWMRQAYTEAF
>.|TRBV18|TRBJ1-5
ASSGRNQPQH
>.|TRBV28|TRBJ1-2
ASRSLVSYGYT
>.|TRBV28|TRBJ1-4
ASSSSWWDRGGGTNEKLF
>.|TRBV19|TRBJ1-2
ASSGPNYGYT
>.|TRBV10-1|TRBJ2-1
ASGLGESIGPLSYNEQF
>.|TRBV3-1/TRBV3-2|TRBJ1-1
ASSQGGRDSEAF
>.|TRBV3-1/TRBV3-2|TRBJ1-6
ASSQDSRTLH
>.|TRBV6-2/TRBV6-3|TRBJ1-1
ASSLRGGNTEAF
>.|TRBV18|TRBJ1-2
ASSPLSRTGGFDGYT